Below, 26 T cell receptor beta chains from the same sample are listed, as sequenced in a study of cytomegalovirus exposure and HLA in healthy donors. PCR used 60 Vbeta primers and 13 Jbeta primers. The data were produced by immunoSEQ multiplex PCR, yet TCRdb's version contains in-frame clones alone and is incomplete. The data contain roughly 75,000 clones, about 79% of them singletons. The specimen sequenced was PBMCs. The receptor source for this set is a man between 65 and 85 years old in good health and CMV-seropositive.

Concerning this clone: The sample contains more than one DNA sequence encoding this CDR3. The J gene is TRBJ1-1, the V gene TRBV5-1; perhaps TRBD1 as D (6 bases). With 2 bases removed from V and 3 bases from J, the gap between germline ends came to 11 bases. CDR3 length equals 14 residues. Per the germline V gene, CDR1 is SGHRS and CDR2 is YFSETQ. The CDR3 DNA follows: TGCGCCAGCAGCTTCCGGGGGGCCGACACTGAAGCTTTCTTT. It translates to CASSFRGADTEAFF.

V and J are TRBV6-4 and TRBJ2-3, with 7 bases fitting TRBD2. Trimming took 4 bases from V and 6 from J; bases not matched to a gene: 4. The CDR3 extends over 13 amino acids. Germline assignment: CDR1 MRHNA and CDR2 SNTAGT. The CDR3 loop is CASSAGGRDTQYF. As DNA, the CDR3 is TGTGCCAGCAGTGCGGGAGGCCGTGATACGCAGTATTTT.

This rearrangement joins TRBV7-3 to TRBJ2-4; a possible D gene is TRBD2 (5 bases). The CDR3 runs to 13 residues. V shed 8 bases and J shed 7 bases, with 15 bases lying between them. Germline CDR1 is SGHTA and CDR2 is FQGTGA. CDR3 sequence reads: CASSAGPGNIQYF. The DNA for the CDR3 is TGTGCCAGCTCCGCCGGTCCGGGGAACATTCAGTACTTC. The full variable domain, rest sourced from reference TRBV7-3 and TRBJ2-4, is GAGVSQTPSNKVTEKGKYVELRCDPISGHTALYWYRQSLGQGPEFLIYFQGTGAADDSGLPNDRFFAVRPEGSVSTLKIQRTERGDSAVYLCASSAGPGNIQYFGAGTRLSVL.

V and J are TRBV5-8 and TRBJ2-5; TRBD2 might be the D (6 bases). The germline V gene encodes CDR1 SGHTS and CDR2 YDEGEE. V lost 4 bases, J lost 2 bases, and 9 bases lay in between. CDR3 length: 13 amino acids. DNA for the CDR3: TGTGCCAGCAGCGCGACTAGACAAGAGACCCAGTACTTC. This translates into CASSATRQETQYF.

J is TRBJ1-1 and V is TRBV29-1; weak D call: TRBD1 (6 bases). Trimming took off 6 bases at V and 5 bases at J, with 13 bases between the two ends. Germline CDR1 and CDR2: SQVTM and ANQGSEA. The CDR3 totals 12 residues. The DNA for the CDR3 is TGCAGCGTCCACAGGGATTGGACTGAAGCTTTCTTT. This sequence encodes CSVHRDWTEAFF.

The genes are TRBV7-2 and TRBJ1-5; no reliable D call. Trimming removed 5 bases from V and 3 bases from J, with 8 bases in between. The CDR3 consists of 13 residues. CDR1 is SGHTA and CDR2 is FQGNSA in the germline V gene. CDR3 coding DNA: TGTGCCAGCAGCCGCGACATCAATCAGCCCCAGCATTTT. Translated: CASSRDINQPQHF.

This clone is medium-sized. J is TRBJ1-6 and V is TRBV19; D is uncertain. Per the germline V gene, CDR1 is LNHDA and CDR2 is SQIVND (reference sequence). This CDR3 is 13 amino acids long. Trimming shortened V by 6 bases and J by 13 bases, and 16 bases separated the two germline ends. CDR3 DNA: TGTGCCAGTAGACGGTTTGAGGCGTCCCCCCTCCACTTT. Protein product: CASRRFEASPLHF.

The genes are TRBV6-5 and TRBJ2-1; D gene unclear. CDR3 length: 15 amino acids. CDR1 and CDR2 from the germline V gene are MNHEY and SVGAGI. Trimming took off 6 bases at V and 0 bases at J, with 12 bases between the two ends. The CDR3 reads CASREKQSSYNEQFF. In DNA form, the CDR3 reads TGTGCCAGCAGGGAGAAGCAGAGCTCCTACAATGAGCAGTTCTTC.

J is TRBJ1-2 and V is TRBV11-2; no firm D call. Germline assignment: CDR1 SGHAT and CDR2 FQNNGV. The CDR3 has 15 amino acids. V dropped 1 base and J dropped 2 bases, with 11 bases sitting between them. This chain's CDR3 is CASSLGGQPNYGYTF. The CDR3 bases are TGTGCCAGCAGCTTAGGAGGCCAGCCAAACTATGGCTACACCTTC.

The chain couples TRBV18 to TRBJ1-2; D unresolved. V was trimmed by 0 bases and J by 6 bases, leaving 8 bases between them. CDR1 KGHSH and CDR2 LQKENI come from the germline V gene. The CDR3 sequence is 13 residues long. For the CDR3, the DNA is TGTGCCAGCTCACCACCCTTGCGGGATGGCTACACCTTC. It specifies CASSPPLRDGYTF.

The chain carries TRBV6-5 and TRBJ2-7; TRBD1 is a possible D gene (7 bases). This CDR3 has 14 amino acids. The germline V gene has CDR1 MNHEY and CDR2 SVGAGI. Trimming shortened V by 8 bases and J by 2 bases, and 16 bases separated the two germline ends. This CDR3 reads CASENRGGAYEQYF. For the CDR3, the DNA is TGTGCCAGCGAAAACAGGGGCGGGGCCTACGAGCAGTACTTC.

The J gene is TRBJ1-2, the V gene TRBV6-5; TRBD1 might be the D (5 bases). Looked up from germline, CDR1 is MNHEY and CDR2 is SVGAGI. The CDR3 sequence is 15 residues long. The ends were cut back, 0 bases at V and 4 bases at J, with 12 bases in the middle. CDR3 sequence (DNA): TGTGCCAGCAGTTACTCCAGGGAATCTAGCTATGGCTACACCTTC. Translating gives CASSYSRESSYGYTF.

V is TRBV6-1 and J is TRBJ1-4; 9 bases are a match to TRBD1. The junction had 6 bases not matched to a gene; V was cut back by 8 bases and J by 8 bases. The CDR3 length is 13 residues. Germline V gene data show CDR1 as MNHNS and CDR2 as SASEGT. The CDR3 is CASRRTGVEKLFF. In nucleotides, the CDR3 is TGTGCCAGCCGACGGACAGGGGTGGAAAAACTGTTTTTT.

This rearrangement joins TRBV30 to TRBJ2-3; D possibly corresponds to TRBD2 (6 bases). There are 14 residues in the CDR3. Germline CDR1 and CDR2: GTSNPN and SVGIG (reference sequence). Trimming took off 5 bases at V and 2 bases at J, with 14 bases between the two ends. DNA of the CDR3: TGTGCCTGGTCGCGGGCTAGCGACACAGATACGCAGTATTTT. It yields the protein CAWSRASDTDTQYF.

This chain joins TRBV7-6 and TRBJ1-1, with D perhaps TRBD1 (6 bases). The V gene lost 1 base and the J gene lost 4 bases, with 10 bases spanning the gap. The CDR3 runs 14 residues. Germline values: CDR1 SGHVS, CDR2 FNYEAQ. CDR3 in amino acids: CASSLEGVVTEAFF. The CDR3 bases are TGTGCCAGCAGCTTAGAGGGGGTCGTCACTGAAGCTTTCTTT.

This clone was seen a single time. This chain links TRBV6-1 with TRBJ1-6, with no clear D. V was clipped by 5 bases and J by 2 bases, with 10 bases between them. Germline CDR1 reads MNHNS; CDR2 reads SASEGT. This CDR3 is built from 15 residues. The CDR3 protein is CASSSTEPYNSPLHF. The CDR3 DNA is TGTGCCAGCAGTAGCACAGAACCCTATAATTCACCCCTCCACTTT.

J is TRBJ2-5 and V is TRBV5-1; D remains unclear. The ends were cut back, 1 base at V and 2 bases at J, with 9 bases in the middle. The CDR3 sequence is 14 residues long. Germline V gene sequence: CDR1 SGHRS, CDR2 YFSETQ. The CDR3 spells CASSLQPTQETQYF. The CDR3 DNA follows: TGCGCCAGCAGCTTGCAGCCGACACAAGAGACCCAGTACTTC.

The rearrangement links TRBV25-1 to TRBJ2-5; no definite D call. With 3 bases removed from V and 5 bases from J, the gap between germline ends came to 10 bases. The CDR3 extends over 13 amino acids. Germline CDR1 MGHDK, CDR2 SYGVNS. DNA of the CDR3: TGTGCCAGCAGTGACGGTAATCGGGAGACCCAGTACTTC. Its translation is CASSDGNRETQYF.

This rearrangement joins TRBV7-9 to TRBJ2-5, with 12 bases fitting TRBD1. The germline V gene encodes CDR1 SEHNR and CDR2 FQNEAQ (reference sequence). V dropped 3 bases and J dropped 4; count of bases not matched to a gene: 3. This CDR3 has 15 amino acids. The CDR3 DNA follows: TGTGCCAGCAGCTTGGGGACAGGGGGCCCAGAGACCCAGTACTTC. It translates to CASSLGTGGPETQYF.

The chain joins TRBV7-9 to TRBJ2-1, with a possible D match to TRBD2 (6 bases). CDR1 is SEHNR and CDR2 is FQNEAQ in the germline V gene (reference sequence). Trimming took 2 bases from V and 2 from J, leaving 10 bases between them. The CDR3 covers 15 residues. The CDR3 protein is CASSLRTTAYNEQFF. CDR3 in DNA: TGTGCCAGCAGCTTACGGACTACAGCCTACAATGAGCAGTTCTTC.

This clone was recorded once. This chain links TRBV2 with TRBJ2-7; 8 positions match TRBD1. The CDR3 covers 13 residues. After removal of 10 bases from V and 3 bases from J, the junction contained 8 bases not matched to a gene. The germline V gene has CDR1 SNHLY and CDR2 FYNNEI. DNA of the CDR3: TGTGCCATCCTGTCCGGGACAGGCTACGAGCAGTACTTC. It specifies CAILSGTGYEQYF.

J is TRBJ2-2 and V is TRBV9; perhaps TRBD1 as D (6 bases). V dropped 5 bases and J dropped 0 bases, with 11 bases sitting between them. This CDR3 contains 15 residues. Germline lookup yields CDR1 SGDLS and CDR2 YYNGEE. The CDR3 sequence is CASRGTSTNTGELFF. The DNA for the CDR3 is TGTGCCAGCAGAGGGACATCAACGAACACCGGGGAGCTGTTTTTT.

The CDR3 loop is CAMQGGSTGEQYF. The CDR3 bases are TGTGCCATGCAGGGGGGCTCCACGGGCGAGCAGTACTTC. This sequence joins TRBV28 and TRBJ2-7; D may be TRBD1 (7 bases). CDR1 is MDHEN and CDR2 is SYDVKM in the germline V gene. Trimming took off 10 bases at V and 6 bases at J, with 19 bases between the two ends. This CDR3 comprises 13 residues.

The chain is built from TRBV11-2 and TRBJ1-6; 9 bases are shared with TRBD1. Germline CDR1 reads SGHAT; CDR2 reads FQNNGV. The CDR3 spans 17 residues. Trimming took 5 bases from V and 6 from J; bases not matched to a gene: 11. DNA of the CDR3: TGTGCCAGCAGCCTGAATACAGGGGGCGAAATTAATTCACCCCTCCACTTT. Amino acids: CASSLNTGGEINSPLHF.

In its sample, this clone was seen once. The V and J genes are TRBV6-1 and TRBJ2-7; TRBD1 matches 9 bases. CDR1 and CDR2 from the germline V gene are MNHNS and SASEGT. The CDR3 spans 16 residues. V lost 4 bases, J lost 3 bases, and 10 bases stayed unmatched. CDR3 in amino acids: CASSGPGQGLGYEQYF. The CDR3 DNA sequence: TGTGCCAGCAGTGGGCCGGGACAGGGTTTAGGCTACGAGCAGTACTTC.

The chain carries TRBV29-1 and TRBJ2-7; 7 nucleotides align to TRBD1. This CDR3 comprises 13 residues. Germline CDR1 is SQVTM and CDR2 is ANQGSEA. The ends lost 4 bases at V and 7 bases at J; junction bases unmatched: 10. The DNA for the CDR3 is TGCAGCGTTGTAGGACAGGCCCTCGGGGAGCAGTACTTC. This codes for CSVVGQALGEQYF.